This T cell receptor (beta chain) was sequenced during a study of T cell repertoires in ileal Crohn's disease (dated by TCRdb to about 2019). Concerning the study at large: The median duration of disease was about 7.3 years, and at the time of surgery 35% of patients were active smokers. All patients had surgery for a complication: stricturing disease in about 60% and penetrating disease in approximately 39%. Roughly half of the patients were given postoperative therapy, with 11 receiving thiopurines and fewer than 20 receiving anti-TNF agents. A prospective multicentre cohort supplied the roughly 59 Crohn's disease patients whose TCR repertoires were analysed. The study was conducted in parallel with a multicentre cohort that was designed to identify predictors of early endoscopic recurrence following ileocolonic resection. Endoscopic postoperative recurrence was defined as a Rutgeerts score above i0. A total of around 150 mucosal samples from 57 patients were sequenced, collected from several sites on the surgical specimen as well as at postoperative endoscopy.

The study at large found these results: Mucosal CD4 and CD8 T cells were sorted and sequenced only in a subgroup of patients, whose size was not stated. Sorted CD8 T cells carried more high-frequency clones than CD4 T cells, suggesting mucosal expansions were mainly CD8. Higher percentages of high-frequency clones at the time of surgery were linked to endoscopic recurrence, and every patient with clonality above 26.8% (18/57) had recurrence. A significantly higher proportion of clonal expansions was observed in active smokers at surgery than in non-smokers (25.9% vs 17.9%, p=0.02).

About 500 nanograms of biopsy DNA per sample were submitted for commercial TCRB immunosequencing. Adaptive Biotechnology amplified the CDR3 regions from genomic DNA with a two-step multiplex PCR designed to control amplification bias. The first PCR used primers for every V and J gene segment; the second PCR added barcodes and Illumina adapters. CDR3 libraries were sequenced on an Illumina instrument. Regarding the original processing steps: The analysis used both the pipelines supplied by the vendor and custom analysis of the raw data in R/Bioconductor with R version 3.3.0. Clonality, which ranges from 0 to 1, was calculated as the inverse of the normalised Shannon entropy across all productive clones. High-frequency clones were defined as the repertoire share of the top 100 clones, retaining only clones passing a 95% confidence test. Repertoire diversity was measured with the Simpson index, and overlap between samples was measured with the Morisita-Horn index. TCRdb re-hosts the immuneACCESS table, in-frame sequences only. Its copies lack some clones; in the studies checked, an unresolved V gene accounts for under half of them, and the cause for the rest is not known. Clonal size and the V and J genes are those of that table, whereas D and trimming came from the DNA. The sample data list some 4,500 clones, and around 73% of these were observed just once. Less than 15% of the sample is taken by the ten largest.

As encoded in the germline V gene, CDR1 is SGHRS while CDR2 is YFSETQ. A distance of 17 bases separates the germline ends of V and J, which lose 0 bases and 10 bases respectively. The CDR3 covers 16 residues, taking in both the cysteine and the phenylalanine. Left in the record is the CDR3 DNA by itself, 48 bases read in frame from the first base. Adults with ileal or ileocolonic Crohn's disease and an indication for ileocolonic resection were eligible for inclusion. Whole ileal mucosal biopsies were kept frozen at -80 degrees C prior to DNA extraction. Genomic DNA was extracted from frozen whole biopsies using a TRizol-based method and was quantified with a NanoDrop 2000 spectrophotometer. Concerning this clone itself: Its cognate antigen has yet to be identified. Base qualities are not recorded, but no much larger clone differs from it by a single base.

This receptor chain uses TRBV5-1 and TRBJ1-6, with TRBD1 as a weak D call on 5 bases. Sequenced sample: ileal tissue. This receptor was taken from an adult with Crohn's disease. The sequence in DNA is TGCGCCAGCAGCTTGGGGGTCGGGGGATTTGGGTCACCCCTCCACTTT. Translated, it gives CASSLGVGGFGSPLHF.